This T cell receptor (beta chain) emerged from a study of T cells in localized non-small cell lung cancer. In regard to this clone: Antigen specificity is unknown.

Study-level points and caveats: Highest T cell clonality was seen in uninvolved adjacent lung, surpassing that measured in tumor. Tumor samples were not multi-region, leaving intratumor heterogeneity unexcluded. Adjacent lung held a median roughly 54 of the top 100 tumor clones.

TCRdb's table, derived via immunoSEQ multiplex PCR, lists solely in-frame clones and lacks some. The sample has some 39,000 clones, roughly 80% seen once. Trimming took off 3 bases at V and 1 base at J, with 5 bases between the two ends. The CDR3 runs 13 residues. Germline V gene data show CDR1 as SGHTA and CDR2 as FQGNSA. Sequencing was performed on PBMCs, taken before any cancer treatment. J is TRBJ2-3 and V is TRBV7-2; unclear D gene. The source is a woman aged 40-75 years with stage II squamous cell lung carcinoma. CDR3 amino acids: CASSFFRTDTQYF. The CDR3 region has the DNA TGTGCCAGCAGCTTTTTCCGCACAGATACGCAGTATTTT.